A selection of T cell receptor beta chains follows, all from one sample in a study of blood T cells in healthy people across ages. A single record per CDR3 protein comes from TCRdb applying MiXCR to the 5' RACE reads. In the table there are roughly 680,000 distinct CDR3 sequences, 21% of which are singletons. Specimen: blood. These receptors came from a man aged 70-80 years in good health. Both conserved end residues are trimmed from each CDR3.

v_call	j_call	cdr3_aa
TRBV2	TRBJ2-2	ASSGDQGGPGELF
TRBV20-1	TRBJ2-7	SAPLAGTGIYEQY
TRBV28	TRBJ1-2	ASSRVYGYT
TRBV7-6	TRBJ2-5	ASSLFVGAQETQY
TRBV11-2	TRBJ2-1	ASSLYISVGGANEQF
TRBV7-9	TRBJ1-1	ASSLSGGGTEAF
TRBV20-1	TRBJ2-4	SARDPTSGSEDIQY
TRBV5-1	TRBJ2-7	ASSLQGAHEQY
TRBV19	TRBJ2-2	ASRVPGTGDTGELF
TRBV3-1	TRBJ2-7	ASSRDGGYEQY
TRBV9	TRBJ2-5	ASSVGQGTYNEQL
TRBV2	TRBJ2-3	ASRRRGGIDTQY
TRBV20-1	TRBJ2-3	SAIRGRASNTDTQY
TRBV7-9	TRBJ2-5	ASSLTEAVGGETQY
TRBV15	TRBJ1-3	ATSTPRGSGNTIY
TRBV12-3/TRBV12-4	TRBJ2-5	ASTLETDSETQY
TRBV6-5	TRBJ2-3	ASSLSGRAPTDTQY
TRBV24-1	TRBJ2-3	ATSETKSSDTQY
TRBV12-3/TRBV12-4	TRBJ2-5	ASTAGGGTVAQY
TRBV7-3	TRBJ2-2	ASSLTGAGELF
TRBV6-2/TRBV6-3	TRBJ2-5	ASSYQGQQTQY
TRBV20-1	TRBJ1-4	SANRPGTGHEKLF
TRBV5-1	TRBJ2-4	ASSLPGGRDQY
TRBV7-9	TRBJ2-1	ASSPRGRSNEQF
TRBV28	TRBJ1-4	ASSLNNFREKLF
TRBV12-3/TRBV12-4	TRBJ1-5	ASSRTDNQPQH
TRBV30	TRBJ1-4	AWSAMGKLF
TRBV28	TRBJ2-3	ASTASRPTDTQY
TRBV6-5	TRBJ2-2	ASSLGASGELF
TRBV11-2	TRBJ2-7	ASSFEGGSYEQY
TRBV4-1	TRBJ1-5	ASSQVGLGQPQH
TRBV20-1	NA	SAPKAGGPLNEQF
TRBV9	TRBJ1-1	ASSVKANTEAF
TRBV6-7	TRBJ2-4	ASSYRLAGGAKNIQY
TRBV5-1	TRBJ2-5	ASSSGHLQETQY
TRBV6-5	TRBJ2-5	ASSYSSFGTGVKETQY
TRBV3-1	TRBJ1-5	ASSQEEGQPQH
TRBV5-1	TRBJ2-5	ASSPSTRETQY
TRBV6-2/TRBV6-3	TRBJ2-3	ASSYSTAAGANTDTQY
TRBV20-1	TRBJ2-7	SAGPTSGYEQY
TRBV6-6	TRBJ2-5	ASSYRQGVREQY
TRBV7-2	TRBJ2-3	ASSLPDTTDTQY
TRBV7-9	TRBJ2-7	ASSGGQVYEQY